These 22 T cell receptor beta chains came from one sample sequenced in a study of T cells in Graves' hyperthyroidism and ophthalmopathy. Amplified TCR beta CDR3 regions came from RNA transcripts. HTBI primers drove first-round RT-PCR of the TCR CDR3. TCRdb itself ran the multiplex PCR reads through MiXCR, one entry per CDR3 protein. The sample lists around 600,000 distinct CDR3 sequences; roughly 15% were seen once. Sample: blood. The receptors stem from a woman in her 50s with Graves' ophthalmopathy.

Written as DNA, the CDR3 is TGTGCCAGCAGCACGCGGGAGAGGCACACCGGGGAGCTGTTTTTT. Translating gives CASSTRERHTGELFF. The rearrangement joins TRBV6-1 to TRBJ2-2, with 7 bases fitting TRBD2. J gave up 3 bases and V 6 bases, and 7 bases lay outside the gene matches. The CDR3 has 15 residues. CDR1 is MNHNS, CDR2 SASEGT, per germline.

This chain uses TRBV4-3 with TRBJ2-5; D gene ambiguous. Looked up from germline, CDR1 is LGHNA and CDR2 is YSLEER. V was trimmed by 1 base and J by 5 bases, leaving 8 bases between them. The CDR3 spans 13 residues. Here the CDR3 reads CASSQALTETQYF. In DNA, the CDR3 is TGCGCCAGCAGCCAAGCTCTTACTGAGACCCAGTACTTC.

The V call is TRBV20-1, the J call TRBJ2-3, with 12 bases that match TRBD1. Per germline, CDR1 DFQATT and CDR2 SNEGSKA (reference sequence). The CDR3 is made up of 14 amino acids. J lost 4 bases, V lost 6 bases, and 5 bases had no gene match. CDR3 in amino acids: CSAPGQGAPDTQYF. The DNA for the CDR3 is TGCAGTGCGCCGGGACAGGGGGCCCCAGATACGCAGTATTTT.

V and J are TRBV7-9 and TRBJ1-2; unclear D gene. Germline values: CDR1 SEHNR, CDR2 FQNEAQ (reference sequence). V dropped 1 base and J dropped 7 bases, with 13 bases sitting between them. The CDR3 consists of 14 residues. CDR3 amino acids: CASSLGRAVAGYTF. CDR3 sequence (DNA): TGTGCCAGCAGCTTAGGGAGGGCGGTGGCTGGCTACACCTTC.

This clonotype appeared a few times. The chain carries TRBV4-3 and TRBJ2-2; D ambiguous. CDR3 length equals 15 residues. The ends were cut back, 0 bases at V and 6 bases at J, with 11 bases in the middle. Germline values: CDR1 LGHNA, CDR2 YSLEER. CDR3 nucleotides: TGCGCCAGCAGCCAAGATTCCAGAATCGCCGGGGAGCTGTTTTTT. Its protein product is CASSQDSRIAGELFF.

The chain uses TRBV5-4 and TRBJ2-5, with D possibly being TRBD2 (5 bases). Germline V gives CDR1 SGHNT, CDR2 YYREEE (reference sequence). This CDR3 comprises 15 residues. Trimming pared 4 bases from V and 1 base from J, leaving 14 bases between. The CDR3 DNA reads TGTGCCAGCAGCGCGGGCTCAAGTACCCAAGAGACCCAGTACTTC. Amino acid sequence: CASSAGSSTQETQYF.

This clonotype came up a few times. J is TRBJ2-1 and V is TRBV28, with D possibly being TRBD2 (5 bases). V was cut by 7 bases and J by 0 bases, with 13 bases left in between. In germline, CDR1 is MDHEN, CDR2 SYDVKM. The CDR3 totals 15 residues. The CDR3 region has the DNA TGTGCCAGCACGGACTCCTCCAGCTCCTACAATGAGCAGTTCTTC. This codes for CASTDSSSSYNEQFF.

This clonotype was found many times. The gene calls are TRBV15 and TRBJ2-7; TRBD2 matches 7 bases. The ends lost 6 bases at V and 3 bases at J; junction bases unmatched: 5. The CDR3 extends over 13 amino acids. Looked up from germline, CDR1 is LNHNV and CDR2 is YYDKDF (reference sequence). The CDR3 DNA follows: TGTGCCACCAGACCCGGGACTAACTACGAGCAGTACTTC. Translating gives CATRPGTNYEQYF.

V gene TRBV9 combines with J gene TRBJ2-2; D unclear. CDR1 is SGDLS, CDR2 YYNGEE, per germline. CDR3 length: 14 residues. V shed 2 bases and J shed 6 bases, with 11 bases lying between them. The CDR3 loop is CASSVGSRPGELFF. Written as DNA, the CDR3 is TGTGCCAGCAGCGTGGGATCGAGACCCGGGGAGCTGTTTTTT.

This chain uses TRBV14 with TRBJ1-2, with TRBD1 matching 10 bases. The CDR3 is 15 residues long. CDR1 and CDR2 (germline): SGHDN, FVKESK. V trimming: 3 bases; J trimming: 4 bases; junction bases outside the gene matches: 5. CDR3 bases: TGTGCCAGCAGCCACACCGGGACAGGGGTCTATGGCTACACCTTC. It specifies CASSHTGTGVYGYTF.

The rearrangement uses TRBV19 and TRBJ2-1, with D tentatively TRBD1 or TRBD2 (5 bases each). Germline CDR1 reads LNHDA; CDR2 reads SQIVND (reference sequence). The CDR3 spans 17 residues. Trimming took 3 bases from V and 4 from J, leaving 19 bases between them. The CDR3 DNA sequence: TGTGCCAGTAGTATTCCCGGGGCTCTAGCCCATTACAATGAGCAGTTCTTC. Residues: CASSIPGALAHYNEQFF.

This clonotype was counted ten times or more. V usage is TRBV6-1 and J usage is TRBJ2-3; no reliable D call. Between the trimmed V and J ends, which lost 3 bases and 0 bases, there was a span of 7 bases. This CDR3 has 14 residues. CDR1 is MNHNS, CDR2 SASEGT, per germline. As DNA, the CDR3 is TGTGCCAGCAGTGATTTCGGGAGCACAGATACGCAGTATTTT. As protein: CASSDFGSTDTQYF.

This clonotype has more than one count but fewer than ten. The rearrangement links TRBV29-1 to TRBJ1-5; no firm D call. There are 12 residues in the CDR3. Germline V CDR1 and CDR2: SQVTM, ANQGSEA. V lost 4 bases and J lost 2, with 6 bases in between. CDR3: CSVGTGNQPQHF. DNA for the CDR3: TGCAGCGTTGGTACAGGCAATCAGCCCCAGCATTTT.

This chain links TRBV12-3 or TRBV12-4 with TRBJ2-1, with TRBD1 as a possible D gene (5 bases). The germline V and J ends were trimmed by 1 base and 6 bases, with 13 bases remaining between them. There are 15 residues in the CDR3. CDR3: CASSLDQGPGNEQFF. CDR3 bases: TGTGCCAGCAGTTTAGATCAGGGCCCGGGCAATGAGCAGTTCTTC.

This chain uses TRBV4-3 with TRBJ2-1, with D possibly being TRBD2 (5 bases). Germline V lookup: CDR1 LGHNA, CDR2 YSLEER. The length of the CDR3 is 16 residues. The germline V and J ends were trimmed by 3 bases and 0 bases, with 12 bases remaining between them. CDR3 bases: TGCGCCAGCAGCCACTTAAGCGGAAGCTCCTACAATGAGCAGTTCTTC. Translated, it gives CASSHLSGSSYNEQFF.

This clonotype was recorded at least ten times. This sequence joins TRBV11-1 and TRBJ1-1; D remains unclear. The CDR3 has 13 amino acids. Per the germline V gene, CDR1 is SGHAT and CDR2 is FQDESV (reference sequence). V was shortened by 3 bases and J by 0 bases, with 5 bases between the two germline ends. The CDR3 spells CASSFEMNTEAFF. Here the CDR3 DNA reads TGTGCCAGCAGCTTCGAAATGAACACTGAAGCTTTCTTT.

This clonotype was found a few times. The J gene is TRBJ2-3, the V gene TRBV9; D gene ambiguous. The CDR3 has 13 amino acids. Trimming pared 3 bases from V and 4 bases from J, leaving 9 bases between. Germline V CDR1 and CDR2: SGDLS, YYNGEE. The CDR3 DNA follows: TGTGCCAGCAGCGCCGCCGGCCCAGATACGCAGTATTTT. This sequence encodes CASSAAGPDTQYF.

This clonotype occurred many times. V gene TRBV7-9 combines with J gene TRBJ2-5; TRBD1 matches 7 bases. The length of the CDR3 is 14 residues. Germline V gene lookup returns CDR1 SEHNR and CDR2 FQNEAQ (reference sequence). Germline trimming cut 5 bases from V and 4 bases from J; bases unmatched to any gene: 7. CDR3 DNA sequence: TGTGCCAGCAGCCAGAGGGGGCCGGCAGAGACCCAGTACTTC. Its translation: CASSQRGPAETQYF.

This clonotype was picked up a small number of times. The CDR3 reads CASRPEAQGSPDTQYF. CDR3 in DNA: TGTGCCAGCAGGCCGGAGGCACAGGGCAGCCCAGATACGCAGTATTTT. The chain is built from TRBV5-5 and TRBJ2-3, with D possibly TRBD1 on 6 matching bases. Germline V gene lookup returns CDR1 SGHKS and CDR2 YYEKEE (reference sequence). Trimming pared 5 bases from V and 4 bases from J, leaving 20 bases between. CDR3 length: 16 residues.

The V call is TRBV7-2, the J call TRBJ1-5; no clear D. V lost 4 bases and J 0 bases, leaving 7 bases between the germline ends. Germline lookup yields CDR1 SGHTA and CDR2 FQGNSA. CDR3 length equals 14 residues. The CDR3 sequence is CASSSSNSNQPQHF. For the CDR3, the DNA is TGTGCCAGCAGCTCAAGTAATAGCAATCAGCCCCAGCATTTT. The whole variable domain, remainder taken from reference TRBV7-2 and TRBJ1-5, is GAGVSQSPSNKVTEKGKDVELRCDPISGHTALYWYRQSLGQGLEFLIYFQGNSAPDKSGLPSDRFSAERTGGSVSTLTIQRTQQEDSAVYLCASSSSNSNQPQHFGDGTRLSIL.

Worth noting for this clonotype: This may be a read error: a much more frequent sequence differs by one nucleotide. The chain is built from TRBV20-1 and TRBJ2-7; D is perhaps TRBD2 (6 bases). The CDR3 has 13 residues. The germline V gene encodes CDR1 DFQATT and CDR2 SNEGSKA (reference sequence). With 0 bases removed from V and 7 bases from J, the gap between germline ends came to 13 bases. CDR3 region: CSARDPRDWEQYF. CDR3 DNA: TGCAGTGCTAGAGATCCTAGGGACTGGGAGCAGTACTTC.

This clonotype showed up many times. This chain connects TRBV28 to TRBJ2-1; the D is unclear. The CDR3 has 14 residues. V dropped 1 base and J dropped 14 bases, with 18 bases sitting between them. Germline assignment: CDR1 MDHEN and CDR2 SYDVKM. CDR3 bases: TGTGCCAGCAGTTTATCGAGTAGCACCAGAGGCAAGTTCTTC. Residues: CASSLSSSTRGKFF.